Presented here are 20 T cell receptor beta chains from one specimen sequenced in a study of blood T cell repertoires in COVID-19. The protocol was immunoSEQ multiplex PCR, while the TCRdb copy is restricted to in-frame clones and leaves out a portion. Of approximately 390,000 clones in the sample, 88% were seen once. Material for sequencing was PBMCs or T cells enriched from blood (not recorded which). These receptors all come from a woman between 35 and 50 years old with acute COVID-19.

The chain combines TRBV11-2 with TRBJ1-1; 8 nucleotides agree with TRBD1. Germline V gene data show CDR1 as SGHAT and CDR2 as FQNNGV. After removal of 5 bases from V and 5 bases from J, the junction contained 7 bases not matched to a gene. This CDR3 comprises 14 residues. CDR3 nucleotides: TGTGCCAGCAGCCCCCCCAGGGGGCGGACTGAAGCTTTCTTT. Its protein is CASSPPRGRTEAFF.

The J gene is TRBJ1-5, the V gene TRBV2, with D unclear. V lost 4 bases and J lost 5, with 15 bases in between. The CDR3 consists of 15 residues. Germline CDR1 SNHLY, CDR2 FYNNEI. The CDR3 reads CASSARPGGDQPQHF. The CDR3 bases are TGTGCCAGCAGTGCCAGACCCGGTGGAGATCAGCCCCAGCATTTT.

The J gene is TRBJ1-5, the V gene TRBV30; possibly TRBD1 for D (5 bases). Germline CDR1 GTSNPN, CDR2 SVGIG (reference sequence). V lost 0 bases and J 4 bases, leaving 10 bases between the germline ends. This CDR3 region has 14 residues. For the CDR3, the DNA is TGTGCCTGGAGTGTAACGGACACAAATCAGCCCCAGCATTTT. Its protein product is CAWSVTDTNQPQHF.

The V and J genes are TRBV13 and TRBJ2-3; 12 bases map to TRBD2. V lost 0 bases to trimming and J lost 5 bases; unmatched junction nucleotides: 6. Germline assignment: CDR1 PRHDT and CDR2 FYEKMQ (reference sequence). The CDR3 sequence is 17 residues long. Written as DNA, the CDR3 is TGTGCCAGCAGCTTAGGCCTAGCGGGGGGGAATGGAGATACGCAGTATTTT. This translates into CASSLGLAGGNGDTQYF.

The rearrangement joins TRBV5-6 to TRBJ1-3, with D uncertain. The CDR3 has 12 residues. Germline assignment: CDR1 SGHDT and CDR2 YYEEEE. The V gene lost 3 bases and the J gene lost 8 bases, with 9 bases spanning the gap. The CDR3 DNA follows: TGTGCCAGCAGCTCAAGACTAGACACCATATATTTT. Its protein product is CASSSRLDTIYF.

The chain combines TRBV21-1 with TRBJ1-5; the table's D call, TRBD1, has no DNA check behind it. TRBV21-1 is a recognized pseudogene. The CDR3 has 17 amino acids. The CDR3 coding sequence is TGTGCCAGCAGCAAAGTGGAGACAGGGTATAGCAATCAGCCCCAGCATTTT. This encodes CASSKVETGYSNQPQHF.

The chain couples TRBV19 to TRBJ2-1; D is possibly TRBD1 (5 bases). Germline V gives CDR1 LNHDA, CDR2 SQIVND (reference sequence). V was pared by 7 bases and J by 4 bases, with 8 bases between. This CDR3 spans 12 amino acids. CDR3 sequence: CASKDTYNEQFF. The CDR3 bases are TGTGCCAGTAAGGACACTTACAATGAGCAGTTCTTC.

In DNA, the CDR3 is TGTGCCAGCAGCTTAGAACAGGGGGAAGGATCACCCCTCCACTTT. It is translated as CASSLEQGEGSPLHF. The gene calls are TRBV7-9 and TRBJ1-6, with TRBD1 matching 8 bases. Trimming at V came to 1 base and at J to 10 bases, leaving 6 bases not matched to a gene. The CDR3 consists of 15 residues. CDR1 is SEHNR, CDR2 FQNEAQ, per germline (reference sequence).

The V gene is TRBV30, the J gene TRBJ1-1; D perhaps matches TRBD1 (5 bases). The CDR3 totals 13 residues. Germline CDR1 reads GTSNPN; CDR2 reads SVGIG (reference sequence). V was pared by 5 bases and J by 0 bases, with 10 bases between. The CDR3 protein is CAWGAFLNTEAFF. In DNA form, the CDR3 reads TGTGCCTGGGGGGCCTTCTTGAACACTGAAGCTTTCTTT.

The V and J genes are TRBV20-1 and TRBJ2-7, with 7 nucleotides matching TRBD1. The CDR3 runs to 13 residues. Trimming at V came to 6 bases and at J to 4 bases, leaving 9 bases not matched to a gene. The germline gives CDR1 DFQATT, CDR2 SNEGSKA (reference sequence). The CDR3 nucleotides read TGCAGTGCAAGTGACAGGGTAGGATACGAGCAGTACTTC. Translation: CSASDRVGYEQYF.

The CDR3 loop reads CASSLTSNTEAFF. The CDR3 DNA is TGTGCCAGCAGCTTGACATCCAACACTGAAGCTTTCTTT. The J gene is TRBJ1-1, the V gene TRBV7-9; D is unresolved. Germline CDR1 and CDR2: SEHNR and FQNEAQ (reference sequence). V lost 3 bases and J 2 bases, leaving 7 bases between the germline ends. This CDR3 is 13 amino acids long.

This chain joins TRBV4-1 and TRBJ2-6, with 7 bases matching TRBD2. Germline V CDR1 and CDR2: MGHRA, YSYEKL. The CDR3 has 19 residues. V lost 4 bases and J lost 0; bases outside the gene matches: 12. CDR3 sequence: CASSPNLLAYGSGANVLTF. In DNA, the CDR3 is TGCGCCAGCAGCCCTAACCTACTAGCGTACGGCTCTGGGGCCAACGTCCTGACTTTC.

CDR3 amino acids: CATRTGGQETQYF. The CDR3 region has the DNA TGTGCCACCAGGACAGGGGGACAAGAGACCCAGTACTTC. The chain joins TRBV15 to TRBJ2-5; 9 bases are a match to TRBD1. Germline assignment: CDR1 LNHNV and CDR2 YYDKDF (reference sequence). V dropped 6 bases and J dropped 2; count of bases not matched to a gene: 1. CDR3 length: 13 amino acids.

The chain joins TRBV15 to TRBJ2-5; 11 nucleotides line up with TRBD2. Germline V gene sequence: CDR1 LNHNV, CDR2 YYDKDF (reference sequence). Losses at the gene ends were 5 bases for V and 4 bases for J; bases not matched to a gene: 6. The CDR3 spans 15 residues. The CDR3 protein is CATSFSGGAGETQYF. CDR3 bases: TGTGCCACCAGCTTTAGCGGGGGGGCCGGAGAGACCCAGTACTTC.

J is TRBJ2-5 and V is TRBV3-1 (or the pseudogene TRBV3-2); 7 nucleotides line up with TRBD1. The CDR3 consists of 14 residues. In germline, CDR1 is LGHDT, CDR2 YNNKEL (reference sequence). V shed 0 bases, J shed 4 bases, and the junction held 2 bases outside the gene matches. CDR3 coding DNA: TGTGCCAGCAGCCAAGAACACAGGGGAGAGACCCAGTACTTC. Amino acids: CASSQEHRGETQYF.

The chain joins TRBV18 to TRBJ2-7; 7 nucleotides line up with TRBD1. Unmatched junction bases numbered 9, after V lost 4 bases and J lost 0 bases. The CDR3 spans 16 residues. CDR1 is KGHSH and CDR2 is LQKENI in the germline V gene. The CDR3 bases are TGTGCCAGCTCACTCATGACCGGGACAGTCTCCTACGAGCAGTACTTC. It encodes CASSLMTGTVSYEQYF.

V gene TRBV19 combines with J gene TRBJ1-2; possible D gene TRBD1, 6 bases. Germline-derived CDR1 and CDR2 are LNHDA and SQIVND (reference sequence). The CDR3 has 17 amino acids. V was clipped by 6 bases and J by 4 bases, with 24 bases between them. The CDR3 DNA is TGTGCCAGTAGCGATACAGGGAACTATGTCTCCTTCTATGGCTACACCTTC. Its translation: CASSDTGNYVSFYGYTF.

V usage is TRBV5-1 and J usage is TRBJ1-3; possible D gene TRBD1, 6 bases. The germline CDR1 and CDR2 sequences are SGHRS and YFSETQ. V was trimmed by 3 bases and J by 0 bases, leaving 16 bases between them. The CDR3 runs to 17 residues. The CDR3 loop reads CASSSEGDTSSGNTIYF. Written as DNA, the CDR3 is TGCGCCAGCAGCTCGGAAGGGGACACGAGCTCTGGAAACACCATATATTTT.

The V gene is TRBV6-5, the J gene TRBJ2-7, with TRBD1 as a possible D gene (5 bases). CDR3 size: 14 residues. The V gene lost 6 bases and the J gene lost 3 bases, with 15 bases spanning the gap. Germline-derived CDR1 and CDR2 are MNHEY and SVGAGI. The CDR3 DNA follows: TGTGCCAGCAGCGAGGACGCAGGACACTACGAGCAGTACTTC. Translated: CASSEDAGHYEQYF.

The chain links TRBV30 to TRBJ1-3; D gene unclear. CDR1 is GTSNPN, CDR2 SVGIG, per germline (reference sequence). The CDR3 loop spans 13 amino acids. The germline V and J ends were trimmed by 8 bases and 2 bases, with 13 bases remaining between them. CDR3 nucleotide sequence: TGTGCCCGCATTATGGGCCCTGGAAACACCATATATTTT. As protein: CARIMGPGNTIYF.